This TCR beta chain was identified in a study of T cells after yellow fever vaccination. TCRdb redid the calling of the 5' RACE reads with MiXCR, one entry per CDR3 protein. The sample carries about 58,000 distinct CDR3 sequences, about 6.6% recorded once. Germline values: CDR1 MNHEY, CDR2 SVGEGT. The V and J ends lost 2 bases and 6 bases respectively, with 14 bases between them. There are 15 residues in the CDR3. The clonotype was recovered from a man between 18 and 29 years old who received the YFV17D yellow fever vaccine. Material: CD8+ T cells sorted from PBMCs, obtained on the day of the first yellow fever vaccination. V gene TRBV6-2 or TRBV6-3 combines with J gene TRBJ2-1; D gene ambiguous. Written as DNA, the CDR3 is TGTGCCAGCAGTTACGCGTTTGACCGCATCAATGAGCAGTTCTTC. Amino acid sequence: CASSYAFDRINEQFF.